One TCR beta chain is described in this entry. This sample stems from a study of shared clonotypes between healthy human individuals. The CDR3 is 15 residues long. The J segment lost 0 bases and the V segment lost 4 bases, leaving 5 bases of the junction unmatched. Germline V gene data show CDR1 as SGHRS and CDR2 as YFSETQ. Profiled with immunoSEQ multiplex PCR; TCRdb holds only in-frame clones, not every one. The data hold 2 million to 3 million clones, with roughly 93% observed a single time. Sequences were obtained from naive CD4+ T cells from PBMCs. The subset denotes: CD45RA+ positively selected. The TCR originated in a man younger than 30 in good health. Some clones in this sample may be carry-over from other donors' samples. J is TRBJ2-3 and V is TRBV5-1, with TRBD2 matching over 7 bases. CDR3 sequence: CASSRGETSTDTQYF. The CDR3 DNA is TGCGCCAGCAGCCGGGGGGAGACTAGCACAGATACGCAGTATTTT.